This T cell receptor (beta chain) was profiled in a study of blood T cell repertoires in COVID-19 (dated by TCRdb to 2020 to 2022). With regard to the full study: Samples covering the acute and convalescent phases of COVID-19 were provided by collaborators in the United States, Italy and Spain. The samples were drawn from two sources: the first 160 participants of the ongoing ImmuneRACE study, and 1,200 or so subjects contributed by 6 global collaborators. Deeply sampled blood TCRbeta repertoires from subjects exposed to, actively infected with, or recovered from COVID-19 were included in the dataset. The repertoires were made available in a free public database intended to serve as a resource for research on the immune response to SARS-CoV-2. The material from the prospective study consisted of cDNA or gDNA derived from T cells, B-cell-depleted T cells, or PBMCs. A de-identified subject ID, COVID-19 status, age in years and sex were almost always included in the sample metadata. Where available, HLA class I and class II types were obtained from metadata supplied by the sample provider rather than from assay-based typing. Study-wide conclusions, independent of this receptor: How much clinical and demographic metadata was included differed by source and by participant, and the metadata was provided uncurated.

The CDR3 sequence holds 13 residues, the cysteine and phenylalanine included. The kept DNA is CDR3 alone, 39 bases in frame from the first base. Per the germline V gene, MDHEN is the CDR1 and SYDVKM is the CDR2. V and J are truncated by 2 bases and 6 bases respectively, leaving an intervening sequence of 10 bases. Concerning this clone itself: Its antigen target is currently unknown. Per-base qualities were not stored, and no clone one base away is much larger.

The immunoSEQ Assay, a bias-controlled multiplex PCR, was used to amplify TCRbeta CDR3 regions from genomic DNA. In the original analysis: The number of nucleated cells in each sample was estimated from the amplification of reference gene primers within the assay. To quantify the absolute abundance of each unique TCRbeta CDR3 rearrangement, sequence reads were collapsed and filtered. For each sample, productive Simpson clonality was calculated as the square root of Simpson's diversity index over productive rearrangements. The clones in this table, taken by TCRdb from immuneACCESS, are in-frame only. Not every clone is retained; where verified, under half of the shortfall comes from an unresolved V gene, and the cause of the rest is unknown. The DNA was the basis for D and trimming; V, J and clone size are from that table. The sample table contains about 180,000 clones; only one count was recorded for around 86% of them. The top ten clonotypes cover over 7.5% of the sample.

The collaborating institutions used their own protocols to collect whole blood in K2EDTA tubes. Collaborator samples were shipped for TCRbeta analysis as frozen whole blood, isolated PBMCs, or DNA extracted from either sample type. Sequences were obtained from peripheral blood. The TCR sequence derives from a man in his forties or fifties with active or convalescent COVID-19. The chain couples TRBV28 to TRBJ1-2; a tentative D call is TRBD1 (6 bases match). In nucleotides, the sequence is TGTGCCAGCAGTTTAACAGGGTGGAATGGCTACACCTTC. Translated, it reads CASSLTGWNGYTF.